This T cell receptor beta chain was recovered during a study of T cells in localized non-small cell lung cancer. The study's findings and limits: As only one tumor region underwent sequencing, heterogeneity remains possible.

Clones were read by immunoSEQ multiplex PCR, and TCRdb kept only the in-frame ones, dropping some. The sample records approximately 61,000 clones, 86% being singletons. The table lists this clone with a count of one. Its target is not known. This material consisted of peripheral blood, taken before any cancer treatment. This clonotype was obtained from a woman between 40 and 69 years old with stage I lung adenocarcinoma.

The CDR3 loop reads CARETSVGETQYF. CDR3 coding DNA: TGTGCCAGGGAGACTAGCGTAGGGGAGACCCAGTACTTC. This sequence joins TRBV30 and TRBJ2-5; 8 nucleotides align to TRBD2. Trimming cost V 8 bases and J 5 bases; bases outside gene matches: 10. The CDR3 runs to 13 residues. The germline CDR1 and CDR2 sequences are GTSNPN and SVGIG (reference sequence).